This T cell receptor beta chain comes out of a study of T cell repertoires in cytomegalovirus infection. Overall study context: Public signatures in TCR beta pointed to CMV infection and matching HLA type.

This clonotype was picked up many times. The germline V gene encodes CDR1 DFQATT and CDR2 SNEGSKA (reference sequence). Trimming took 6 bases from V and 0 from J; bases not matched to a gene: 12. This CDR3 contains 16 residues. Using its own MiXCR run on the reads, TCRdb lists one record per CDR3 protein. The data hold 150,000 to 200,000 distinct CDR3 sequences, with 13% to 15% observed a single time. The chain recombines TRBV20-1 with TRBJ2-3, with TRBD2 matching 7 bases. Input material: PBMCs. The sequence was obtained from a human donor in good health (CMV status not recorded). Some clones in this sample may be carry-over from other donors' samples. This CDR3 is CSATTLAHTSTDTQYF. CDR3 nucleotide sequence: TGCAGTGCCACGACACTAGCGCACACTAGCACAGATACGCAGTATTTT.